This entry concerns a single T cell receptor beta chain. What it binds is unknown. The data originate from a study of vaccination effects on CD4 cells after COVID-19. Study-level findings and limits: Late post-vaccination samples showed marked contraction of infection- and vaccine-induced clones.

ViraFEST assay sequencing came after antigen-specific CD4+ T cells were expanded with viral peptide pools. Investigators separated out CD4+ T cells once more than nine days of culture had passed. Each vaccine recipient was nucleocapsid antibody negative and had no prior SARS-CoV-2 infection. Cultures used 2 million or so PBMC per well, roughly 11 IU/ml IL-2 and approximately 10 ug/ml peptides. IL-2 medium took the place of half the medium on both days 3 and 7. Data came from immunoSEQ multiplex PCR; TCRdb stores just in-frame clones and leaves some out. The table lists 25,000 to 30,000 clones, over 70% of them singletons. The V and J ends lost 5 bases and 8 bases respectively, with 15 bases between them. This CDR3 region has 13 residues. The V gene's germline CDR1 is MNHEY and CDR2 SMNVEV (reference sequence).

This clonotype was obtained from a human donor who received a COVID-19 vaccine. This chain links TRBV27 with TRBJ1-2; D is unresolved. Sequencing was performed on CD4+ T cells from PBMCs cultured with SARS-CoV-2 spike peptides, taken before COVID-19 vaccination. CDR3 residues: CASSPGSSVGYTF. The CDR3 nucleotides read TGTGCCAGCAGTCCCGGGTCGTCGGTCGGCTACACCTTC.